One and the same sample provided the 8 T cell receptor beta chains below, sequenced in a study of shared clonotypes between healthy human individuals. Produced via immunoSEQ multiplex PCR; TCRdb's table is partial and in-frame only. The repertoire has under 1,100,000 clones, about 84% of them found once; the top ten carry 0.55% to 0.7%. Input material: memory CD4+ T cells from PBMCs. Specified subset: CD45RA-negative fraction. The receptors come from a man younger than 30 in good health. Some clones in this sample may be carry-over from other donors' samples.

The chain has TRBV6-4 and TRBJ2-1, with 14 bases lining up with TRBD2. This CDR3 region has 17 residues. From germline, CDR1 is MRHNA and CDR2 SNTAGT. J gave up 9 bases and V 2 bases, and 9 bases lay outside the gene matches. The CDR3 spells CASSDTMTSGRASEQFF. The CDR3 DNA follows: TGTGCCAGCAGTGACACTATGACTAGCGGGAGGGCCAGTGAGCAGTTCTTC.

This clone showed up just a few times. The same CDR3 arises from other DNA sequences in this sample as well. The gene calls are TRBV5-1 and TRBJ2-2; 7 positions match TRBD1. The germline CDR1 and CDR2 sequences are SGHRS and YFSETQ. J lost 2 bases, V lost 2 bases, and 3 bases had no gene match. The length of the CDR3 is 15 residues. CDR3 DNA: TGCGCCAGCAGCTTCCGGGACAGTAACACCGGGGAGCTGTTTTTT. Translation gives CASSFRDSNTGELFF.

V usage is TRBV9 and J usage is TRBJ1-5; a possible D gene is TRBD1 (6 bases). The CDR3 is 15 amino acids. The ends were cut back, 1 base at V and 4 bases at J, with 12 bases in the middle. Germline V gene sequence: CDR1 SGDLS, CDR2 YYNGEE. The CDR3 sequence: CASSVLLGANQPQHF. The CDR3 region has the DNA TGTGCCAGCAGCGTATTATTGGGGGCTAATCAGCCCCAGCATTTT.

The V gene is TRBV6-6, the J gene TRBJ2-1; 9 nucleotides align to TRBD1. With 0 bases clipped from V and 9 bases from J, the junction kept 0 bases outside the gene matches. Germline CDR1 and CDR2: MNHNY and SVGAGI (reference sequence). This CDR3 region has 13 residues. The CDR3 DNA reads as TGTGCCAGCAGTTACTCACAGGGGGCTGAGCAGTTCTTC. Its translation: CASSYSQGAEQFF.

Comments on this clone: This clone may be a read error of a much larger clone one base away. The sample contains more than one DNA sequence encoding this CDR3. The chain recombines TRBV28 with TRBJ2-7, with no clear D. This CDR3 spans 12 amino acids. CDR1 and CDR2 from the germline V gene are MDHEN and SYDVKM. Trimming took off 2 bases at V and 2 bases at J, with 4 bases between the two ends. CDR3 nucleotides: TGTGCCAGCAGTTTACAGGCCTACGAGCAGTACTTC. As protein: CASSLQAYEQYF.

J is TRBJ1-5 and V is TRBV28; TRBD1 agrees at 11 bases. Looked up from germline, CDR1 is MDHEN and CDR2 is SYDVKM. V lost 5 bases to trimming and J lost 8 bases; unmatched junction nucleotides: 8. The CDR3 has 15 residues. CDR3 amino acids: CASSTWTGGEKPQHF. CDR3 in DNA: TGTGCCAGCAGTACATGGACAGGGGGCGAGAAGCCCCAGCATTTT.

The V and J genes are TRBV29-1 and TRBJ2-5; 9 nucleotides line up with TRBD2. Near its end, the DNA agrees better with TRBJ2-7, so the J call may be wrong. This CDR3 region has 15 residues. Per germline, CDR1 SQVTM and CDR2 ANQGSEA. This chain's CDR3 is CSVQRGESRWGEQYF. CDR3 coding DNA: TGCAGCGTCCAGCGGGGGGAGAGCCGGTGGGGCGAGCAGTACTTC.

J is TRBJ2-2 and V is TRBV5-1; no clear D gene. The CDR3 length is 15 residues. Germline V CDR1 and CDR2: SGHRS, YFSETQ. Trimming shortened V by 4 bases and J by 4 bases, and 14 bases separated the two germline ends. DNA of the CDR3: TGCGCCAGCAGCACCAATCCCCGCGGCACCGGGGAGCTGTTTTTT. Amino acids: CASSTNPRGTGELFF.